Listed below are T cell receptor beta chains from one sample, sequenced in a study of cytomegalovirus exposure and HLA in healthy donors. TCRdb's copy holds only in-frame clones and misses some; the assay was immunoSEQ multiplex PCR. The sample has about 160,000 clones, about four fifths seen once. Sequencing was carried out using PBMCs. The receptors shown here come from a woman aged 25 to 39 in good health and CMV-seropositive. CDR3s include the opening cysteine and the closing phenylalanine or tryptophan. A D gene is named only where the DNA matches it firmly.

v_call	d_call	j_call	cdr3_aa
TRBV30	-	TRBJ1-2	CAWSFPLQAYGYTF
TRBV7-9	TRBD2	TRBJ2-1	CASSSSSGGYNEQFF
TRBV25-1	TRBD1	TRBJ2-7	CASSENPGTGLSEQYF
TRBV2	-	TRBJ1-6	CASSENRARNSPLHF
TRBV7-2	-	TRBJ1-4	CASSLVRGAPEKLFF
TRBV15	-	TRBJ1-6	CATSREYGGNNSPLHF
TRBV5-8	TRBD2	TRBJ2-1	CASSLGLAGYNEQFF
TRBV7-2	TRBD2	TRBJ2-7	CASSLALAGGFNEQYF
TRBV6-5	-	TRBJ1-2	CASSPQTGLYGYTF
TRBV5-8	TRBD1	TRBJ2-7	CASSLGQGAEQYF
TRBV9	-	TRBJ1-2	CASSFRMGGLYGYTF
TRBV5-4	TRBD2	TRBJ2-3	CASSRTERGGFTDTQYF
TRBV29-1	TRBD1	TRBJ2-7	CSVGTGERDEQYF
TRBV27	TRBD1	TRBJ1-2	CASSIGQGTGYTF
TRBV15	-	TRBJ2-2	CATSPGENTGELFF
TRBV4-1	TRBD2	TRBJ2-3	CASSRSPGLEVTDTQYF
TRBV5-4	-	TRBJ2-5	CASSLTSRETQYF
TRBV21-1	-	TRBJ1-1	CASSKGTGLGCSEAFF
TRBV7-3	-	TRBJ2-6	CASSSGSSGANVLTF
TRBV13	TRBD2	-	CASSLLPAGASYEQYF
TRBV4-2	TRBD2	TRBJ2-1	CASSPGLAGENSYNEQFF
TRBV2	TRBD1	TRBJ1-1	CASRDRLNTEAFF
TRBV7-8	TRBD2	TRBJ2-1	CASSLTAGLVYNEQFF
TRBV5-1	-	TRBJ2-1	CASSLGGTSYNEQFF
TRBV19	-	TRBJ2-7	CASSIFYRVNSYEQYF
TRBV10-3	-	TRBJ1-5	CAISASPNQPQHF
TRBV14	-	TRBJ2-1	CASSVLGTSYSNEQFF
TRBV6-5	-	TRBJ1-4	CASSYSREAVEKLFF
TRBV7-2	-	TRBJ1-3	CASSLGPVMGNTIYF
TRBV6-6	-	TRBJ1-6	CASSYPQDSPLHF